A single sample is the source of the 23 T cell receptor beta chains below, sequenced in a study of early T cells in non-severe SARS-CoV-2 infection (dated by TCRdb to the early 2020s). Library preparation was by 5' RACE. TCRdb names NextSeq 500 as the instrument used. The public reads were quality trimmed at Q25 with fastp and then assembled into clones with MiXCR by TCRdb, keeping productive beta chains. When rows share a CDR3 protein, they turn into one entry using the most common DNA and genes. The sample contains tens of thousands of distinct CDR3 sequences, roughly 5.4% of them found a single time. The ten top clones hold approximately 6% of the sample. The starting material was whole blood, obtained at baseline. The receptors shown here come from an adult who was a healthcare worker with PCR-confirmed SARS-CoV-2 infection or an uninfected control (not recorded which).

This clonotype was counted ten times or more. The rearrangement links TRBV21-1 to TRBJ2-7; the listed D gene, TRBD2, was not tested against the DNA. TRBV21-1 is labeled a pseudogene. This CDR3 is 16 amino acids long. Written as DNA, the CDR3 is TGTGCCAGCAGCAAAAGGGGCCAGGGCCTCACCTACGAGCAGTACGTC. It specifies CASSKRGQGLTYEQYV.

The sample holds many counts of this clonotype. The rearrangement uses TRBV12-3 or TRBV12-4 and TRBJ2-3; D gene ambiguous. Trimming pared 3 bases from V and 2 bases from J, leaving 15 bases between. The CDR3 covers 16 residues. In DNA form, the CDR3 reads TGTGCCAGCAGTTTTTTGACGACACCAACCACAGATACGCAGTATTTT. Translation: CASSFLTTPTTDTQYF.

This clonotype has ten or more counts. The chain has TRBV2 and TRBJ1-5, with a weak D call TRBD1 (6 bases). Germline V gene data show CDR1 as SNHLY and CDR2 as FYNNEI. There are 15 residues in the CDR3. V lost 6 bases to trimming and J lost 6 bases, with 18 bases between them. CDR3 bases: TGTGCCAGCAGCACCCAGGGTCAGGGGAGTCAGCCCCAGCATTTT. This sequence encodes CASSTQGQGSQPQHF.

This clonotype was picked up a small number of times. This chain uses TRBV20-1 with TRBJ2-4; no clear D gene. CDR3 size: 14 residues. The germline V gene encodes CDR1 DFQATT and CDR2 SNEGSKA (reference sequence). V lost 0 bases and J lost 0, with 6 bases in between. The CDR3 spells CSARDSIAKNIQYF. For the CDR3, the DNA is TGCAGTGCTAGAGACAGTATAGCCAAAAACATTCAGTACTTC.

The rearrangement uses TRBV6-1 and TRBJ2-3; tentatively, D is TRBD2 (6 bases). The CDR3 is 16 residues long. The V end lost 6 bases, the J end lost 1 base, and 17 bases lay between the germline ends. Germline CDR1 is MNHNS and CDR2 is SASEGT. The CDR3 region is CASRGLPGRGTDTQYF. The CDR3 DNA is TGTGCCAGCAGAGGACTACCGGGACGAGGCACAGATACGCAGTATTTT.

The table lists this clonotype with many counts. The genes are TRBV3-1 and TRBJ2-1, with 11 bases that match TRBD2. The V gene end was trimmed by 4 bases and the J gene end by 0 bases; junction bases not matched to a gene: 5. Germline V gives CDR1 LGHDT, CDR2 YNNKEL (reference sequence). This CDR3 is 17 amino acids long. DNA of the CDR3: TGTGCCAGCAGCCCATTTGGACTAGCGGGCTCCTACAATGAGCAGTTCTTC. Amino acids: CASSPFGLAGSYNEQFF.

Ten or more counts support this clonotype. V gene TRBV5-4 combines with J gene TRBJ1-2; 7 bases fit TRBD1. The CDR3 extends over 15 amino acids. In germline, CDR1 is SGHNT, CDR2 YYREEE (reference sequence). Losses at the gene ends were 4 bases for V and 2 bases for J; bases not matched to a gene: 8. The CDR3 nucleotides are TGTGCCAGCAGCCCGGGACAGATCTTAAACTATGGCTACACCTTC. This sequence encodes CASSPGQILNYGYTF.

This clonotype was counted ten times or more. The gene calls are TRBV30 and TRBJ2-7; no reliable D call. CDR3 length: 14 residues. Germline assignment: CDR1 GTSNPN and CDR2 SVGIG (reference sequence). With 0 bases removed from V and 2 bases from J, the gap between germline ends came to 11 bases. The CDR3 protein is CAWSVRLKTYEQYF. CDR3 sequence (DNA): TGTGCCTGGAGTGTACGGCTCAAAACCTACGAGCAGTACTTC.

This clonotype was recorded a few times. J is TRBJ2-3 and V is TRBV6-7; D perhaps matches TRBD1 (5 bases). TRBV6-7 is an ORF for which the function is uncertain. With 7 bases removed from V and 4 bases from J, the gap between germline ends came to 18 bases. The CDR3 runs 15 residues. The CDR3 bases are TGTGCCAGCAAAGAAGGTGTGACAGTTTCAGATACGCAGTATTTT. Residues: CASKEGVTVSDTQYF.

This rearrangement joins TRBV10-3 to TRBJ1-1; TRBD1 matches at 10 bases. The junction had 4 bases not matched to a gene; V was cut back by 8 bases and J by 1 base. In germline, CDR1 is ENHRY, CDR2 SYGVKD. This CDR3 comprises 14 residues. The CDR3 spells CAIGGQGPNTEAFF. In nucleotides, the CDR3 is TGTGCCATCGGGGGACAGGGGCCGAACACTGAAGCTTTCTTT.

The rearrangement uses TRBV12-3 or TRBV12-4 and TRBJ2-1, with 9 positions matching TRBD2. CDR3 length: 14 amino acids. After removal of 7 bases from V and 8 bases from J, the junction contained 9 bases not matched to a gene. The CDR3, as DNA: TGTGCCAGCAAATCAGCGGGAGGAACTTATGAGCAGTTCTTC. This gives the protein CASKSAGGTYEQFF.

This clonotype has at least ten counts. The chain joins TRBV7-9 to TRBJ2-6; TRBD2 might be the D (5 bases). V lost 6 bases and J lost 4, with 10 bases in between. The germline V gene has CDR1 SEHNR and CDR2 FQNEAQ (reference sequence). CDR3 length: 14 residues. The CDR3 DNA follows: TGTGCCAGCAGGGGGTCGGGAGGGGCCAACGTCCTGACTTTC. The encoded protein is CASRGSGGANVLTF.

Points on this clonotype: This may stem from a read error, because a much larger clone lies one nucleotide away. This chain joins TRBV11-2 and TRBJ2-1; D not certain. Germline CDR1 reads SGHAT; CDR2 reads FQNNGV. V gave up 5 bases and J gave up 5 bases, with 16 bases separating them. The CDR3 sequence is 15 residues long. CDR3 region: CASSITIIGNNEQFF. In DNA, the CDR3 is TGTGCCAGCAGCATAACCATAATCGGAAACAATGAGCAGTTCTTC.

This clonotype was recorded at least ten times. This chain connects TRBV10-3 to TRBJ2-1; D is uncertain. Germline V gene lookup returns CDR1 ENHRY and CDR2 SYGVKD. The V and J ends lost 6 bases and 4 bases respectively, with 10 bases between them. The CDR3 is 13 amino acids. CDR3 residues: CAISPQTYNEQFF. CDR3 nucleotides: TGTGCCATCAGCCCACAGACATACAATGAGCAGTTCTTC.

There are many counts of this clonotype. The chain joins TRBV7-8 to TRBJ1-6; no reliable D call. The CDR3 has 14 amino acids. Trimming removed 1 base at V and 10 bases at J, with 11 bases between. Germline V lookup: CDR1 SGHVS, CDR2 FQNEAQ. The CDR3 DNA reads as TGTGCCAGCAGCTTAGGACACTTGAACTCACCCCTCCACTTT. Protein: CASSLGHLNSPLHF.

This clonotype was found many times. Written as DNA, the CDR3 is TGCAGCGTGCATACAGGGTTCACCGGGGAGCTGTTTTTT. Translation: CSVHTGFTGELFF. The chain has TRBV29-1 and TRBJ2-2, with D tentatively TRBD1 (6 bases). There are 13 residues in the CDR3. V was shortened by 6 bases and J by 4 bases, with 12 bases between the two germline ends. CDR1 and CDR2 (germline): SQVTM, ANQGSEA.

In its sample, this clonotype was seen a few times. The chain carries TRBV29-1 and TRBJ2-3, with 7 bases that match TRBD2. There are 16 residues in the CDR3. Germline V CDR1 and CDR2: SQVTM, ANQGSEA. Unmatched junction bases numbered 15, after V lost 7 bases and J lost 2 bases. CDR3 loop: CSAGGSLADLTDTQYF. DNA of the CDR3: TGCAGCGCCGGAGGTAGCCTAGCGGACCTCACAGATACGCAGTATTTT.

Note on this clonotype: This CDR3 is missing its conserved last phenylalanine or tryptophan, likely due to a read error. The chain carries TRBV24-1 and TRBJ2-5, with D maybe TRBD1 (6 bases). V was shortened by 7 bases and J by 1 base, with 9 bases between the two germline ends. The CDR3 covers 13 residues. Germline values: CDR1 KGHDR, CDR2 SFDVKD. The CDR3 bases are TGTGCCACCAGATTGACAGGCCAAGAGACCCAGTACTCC. Translating gives CATRLTGQETQYS.

Concerning this clonotype itself: Being one base from a much bigger clone, this may be a read error. The chain couples TRBV24-1 to TRBJ2-3, with D perhaps TRBD2 (6 bases). The CDR3 extends over 13 amino acids. Trimming stripped 4 bases from V and 10 bases from J, with 14 bases between. Germline V gene sequence: CDR1 KGHDR, CDR2 SFDVKD. The CDR3 coding sequence is TGTGCCACCAGTGACCACTTCCGCGGGGCGCAGTATTTT. Encoded protein: CATSDHFRGAQYF.

This clonotype was picked up many times. The V gene is TRBV10-3, the J gene TRBJ1-1, with 7 bases that match TRBD1. Per germline, CDR1 ENHRY and CDR2 SYGVKD. V shed 5 bases, J shed 5 bases, and the junction held 11 bases outside the gene matches. The CDR3 is 15 residues long. CDR3 DNA: TGTGCCATCAGTAGTCGCACAGGGGCCCGGACTGAAGCTTTCTTT. This gives the protein CAISSRTGARTEAFF.

This clonotype occurred many times. This chain uses TRBV7-6 with TRBJ2-3; no clear D gene. Trimming stripped 2 bases from V and 0 bases from J, with 9 bases between. The CDR3 length is 15 residues. Germline CDR1 and CDR2: SGHVS and FNYEAQ. The CDR3 region is CASSLFSDSTDTQYF. CDR3 in DNA: TGTGCCAGCAGCTTATTTAGTGACAGCACAGATACGCAGTATTTT.

This clonotype was observed at least ten times. This chain uses TRBV6-6 with TRBJ2-1, with no clear D. The CDR3 loop spans 11 amino acids. CDR1 is MNHNY, CDR2 SVGAGI, per germline (reference sequence). V lost 6 bases and J lost 3, with 3 bases in between. The DNA for the CDR3 is TGTGCCAGCAGCCGCTACAATGAGCAGTTCTTC. Translating gives CASSRYNEQFF.

This clonotype was counted ten times or more. The chain employs TRBV5-1 and TRBJ1-1; no clear D gene. The germline CDR1 and CDR2 sequences are SGHRS and YFSETQ. V dropped 0 bases and J dropped 8 bases, with 14 bases sitting between them. The CDR3 is 14 amino acids. CDR3: CASSLDFLSPEAFF. In DNA, the CDR3 is TGCGCCAGCAGCTTGGACTTTCTTTCCCCCGAAGCTTTCTTT.